The rows below give T cell receptor beta chains drawn from one sample of a study of CD8+CD57+ T cells in acquired aplastic anemia. TCRdb redid the calling of the reads with MiXCR, one entry per CDR3 protein. The sample records over 150,000 distinct CDR3 sequences, roughly 48% being singletons. Sequencing input: sorted CD4+, CD8+, or CD8+CD57+ T cells (not recorded which) from PBMCs. Receptor source: a human donor in good health. CDR3s include the opening cysteine and the closing phenylalanine or tryptophan. The order of the fields is D gene, clone size, J gene, V gene, CDR3 protein, CDR3 DNA. The D gene is left open where the match is weak. Rows may omit the clone size; those that give it use once, few, many or a size class.

TRBD1	NA	TRBJ2-5	TRBV20-1	CSAALRDRVYQETQYF	TGCAGTGCTGCATTGCGGGACAGGGTGTACCAAGAGACCCAGTACTTC
TRBD2	NA	TRBJ2-5	TRBV7-9	CASSLTKAGGIWAWGTQYF	TGTGCCAGCAGCTTAACAAAAGCGGGAGGAATTTGGGCTTGGGGGACCCAGTACTTC
NA	NA	TRBJ2-7	TRBV15	CATSRAGGPNEQYF	TGTGCCACCAGCAGAGCCGGGGGGCCAAACGAGCAGTACTTC
TRBD2	NA	TRBJ2-5	TRBV19	CASSSLAGVAGQETQYF	TGTGCCAGTAGTAGTCTAGCGGGGGTTGCGGGGCAAGAGACCCAGTACTTC
NA	NA	TRBJ1-6	TRBV9	CASTLPGSPLHF	TGTGCCAGCACCCTGCCTGGTTCACCCCTCCACTTT
TRBD1	many	TRBJ1-2	TRBV5-6	CASSYSDRDHGYTF	TGTGCCAGCAGCTATAGCGACAGGGACCATGGCTACACCTTC
NA	many	TRBJ1-1	TRBV5-1	CASSLAGGPYNEAFF	TGCGCCAGCAGCTTGGCCGGGGGGCCCTACAATGAAGCTTTCTTT
TRBD2	many	TRBJ2-5	TRBV4-1	CASSQGLAVQETQYF	TGCGCCAGCAGCCAAGGACTAGCGGTCCAAGAGACCCAGTACTTC
NA	NA	TRBJ1-1	TRBV5-5	CASSFPDRLNTEAFF	TGTGCCAGCAGCTTTCCCGACAGGTTGAACACTGAAGCTTTCTTT
NA	NA	TRBJ2-1	TRBV7-2	CASSCGSYNEQFF	TGTGCCAGTAGCTGTGGATCCTACAATGAGCAGTTCTTC
NA	many	TRBJ2-7	TRBV11-2	CASSLRVRSRTYEQYF	TGTGCCAGCAGCTTAAGGGTTCGCTCCAGAACCTACGAGCAGTACTTC
NA	NA	TRBJ1-6	TRBV2	CASSESGINSPLHF	TGTGCCAGCAGTGAATCCGGGATCAACTCACCCCTCCACTTT
NA	many	TRBJ2-2	TRBV7-9	CASSLSSSMNTGELFF	TGTGCCAGCAGCTTATCAAGTAGTATGAACACCGGGGAGCTGTTTTTT
NA	NA	TRBJ2-1	TRBV6-5	CASSVGHGGYEQFF	TGTGCCAGCAGTGTGGGACACGGCGGGTATGAGCAGTTCTTC
NA	many	TRBJ2-5	TRBV19	CSSRKAFQETQYF	TGCTCCAGCCGCAAAGCGTTTCAAGAGACCCAGTACTTC
NA	many	TRBJ2-7	TRBV6-1	CASSESYRDYEQYF	TGTGCCAGCAGTGAAAGCTACAGGGACTACGAGCAGTACTTC
NA	many	TRBJ2-1	TRBV20-1	CSAPKFGSLSYNEQFF	TGCAGTGCGCCAAAATTCGGATCTCTCTCCTACAATGAGCAGTTCTTC
NA	NA	TRBJ2-5	TRBV19	CASSMGLETQYF	TGTGCCAGTAGTATGGGTTTGGAGACCCAGTACTTC
TRBD2	few	TRBJ2-2	TRBV12-3/TRBV12-4	CASSLLRLAGGRNTGELFF	TGTGCCAGCAGTTTGCTCCGACTAGCGGGGGGGCGGAACACCGGGGAGCTGTTTTTT
NA	many	TRBJ2-1	TRBV11-3	CASSLGRGLEQFF	TGTGCCAGCAGCTTAGGGAGGGGCCTCGAGCAGTTCTTC
NA	NA	TRBJ2-2	TRBV10-3	CAEDADPRGTGELFF	TGTGCCGAAGACGCAGACCCCCGAGGGACCGGGGAGCTGTTTTTT
TRBD2	NA	TRBJ2-5	TRBV7-3	CASSLMGGAGGMETQYF	TGTGCCAGCAGCTTAATGGGTGGTGCGGGGGGCATGGAGACCCAGTACTTC
NA	many	TRBJ1-6	TRBV19	CASRPLDSSYNSPLHF	TGTGCCAGTAGACCGTTGGACAGCTCCTATAATTCACCCCTCCACTTT
NA	NA	TRBJ2-5	TRBV27	CASSNSQTQYF	TGTGCCAGCAGCAACTCCCAGACCCAGTACTTC
NA	few	TRBJ1-5	TRBV6-5	CASSSAGVGNQPQHF	TGTGCCAGCAGTTCGGCCGGGGTGGGCAATCAGCCCCAGCATTTT
NA	many	TRBJ1-2	TRBV12-3/TRBV12-4	CASSFIETYGYTF	TGTGCCAGCAGTTTTATAGAGACCTATGGCTACACCTTC
NA	NA	TRBJ1-2	TRBV7-9	CASRTDVAGYTF	TGTGCCAGCAGGACCGACGTGGCAGGCTACACCTTC
TRBD2	NA	TRBJ2-5	TRBV7-2	CASSPGSRTSQETQYF	TGTGCCAGCAGCCCGGGGAGTCGGACTAGTCAAGAGACCCAGTACTTC
NA	many	TRBJ1-1	TRBV5-4	CASSFRGVGNTEAFF	TGTGCCAGCAGCTTTCGGGGGGTGGGGAACACTGAAGCTTTCTTT
NA	many	TRBJ1-2	TRBV4-3	CASSQGRVPYGYTF	TGCGCCAGCAGCCAAGGCAGGGTTCCCTATGGCTACACCTTC
NA	many	TRBJ1-5	TRBV12-3/TRBV12-4	CASRGTAVNQPQHF	TGTGCCAGCAGGGGAACCGCCGTCAATCAGCCCCAGCATTTT
TRBD1	many	TRBJ2-2	TRBV7-2	CASIRRQGAGELFF	TGTGCCAGCATCAGGAGACAGGGGGCCGGGGAGCTGTTTTTT
NA	many	TRBJ1-2	TRBV29-1	CGARDDGYTF	TGCGGCGCGCGGGACGATGGCTACACCTTC
TRBD2	many	TRBJ2-3	TRBV10-2	CASSVFLVGGDTDTQYF	TGCGCCAGCAGTGTATTTCTCGTGGGGGGGGACACAGATACGCAGTATTTT
TRBD1	few	TRBJ2-7	TRBV2	CASSLGQFYEQYF	TGTGCCAGCAGTTTGGGACAGTTCTACGAGCAGTACTTC
TRBD1	NA	TRBJ1-2	TRBV15	CATSRPNRGPYGYTF	TGTGCCACCAGCAGACCCAACAGGGGTCCTTATGGCTACACCTTC
NA	NA	TRBJ2-7	TRBV5-6	CASSPFGTEEQYF	TGTGCCAGCAGCCCCTTTGGTACGGAAGAGCAGTACTTC
NA	few	TRBJ1-2	TRBV5-1	CASSLDQFRGYTF	TGCGCCAGCAGCTTGGATCAATTTAGAGGCTACACCTTC
NA	many	TRBJ2-7	TRBV12-3/TRBV12-4	CASSLRRGEQYF	TGTGCCAGCAGTTTACGAAGAGGCGAGCAGTACTTC
NA	many	TRBJ2-5	TRBV2	CATGRGPAGGETQYF	TGTGCCACTGGGCGGGGCCCGGCCGGAGGGGAGACCCAGTACTTC
TRBD1	NA	TRBJ1-5	TRBV25-1	CASSGPTQGADQPQHF	TGTGCCAGCAGTGGACCAACGCAGGGGGCAGATCAGCCCCAGCATTTT
NA	NA	TRBJ1-1	TRBV29-1	CSVVSWDSLLNTEAFF	TGCAGCGTTGTTAGCTGGGATTCCCTCCTGAACACTGAAGCTTTCTTT
TRBD2	few	TRBJ2-5	TRBV6-1	CASRNGGVGIETQYF	TGTGCCAGCAGAAACGGGGGGGTCGGAATAGAGACCCAGTACTTC
NA	few	TRBJ2-7	TRBV7-9	CASSSPSYEQYF	TGTGCCAGCAGCTCCCCTAGCTACGAGCAGTACTTC
NA	many	TRBJ1-4	TRBV7-9	CASSPQATNEKLFF	TGTGCCAGCAGCCCACAGGCAACTAATGAAAAACTGTTTTTT
TRBD1	many	TRBJ1-1	TRBV4-1	CASSPGQGGLGTEAFF	TGCGCCAGCAGCCCAGGACAGGGGGGTTTGGGCACTGAAGCTTTCTTT
TRBD1	NA	TRBJ1-2	TRBV24-1	CATSDLGTGGGYTF	TGTGCCACCAGTGATTTGGGGACAGGGGGTGGCTACACCTTC
NA	NA	TRBJ1-1	TRBV19	CASIDGSTEAFF	TGTGCCAGTATTGACGGGAGCACTGAAGCTTTCTTT